The sequence of this T cell receptor beta chain was determined in a study of shared clonotypes between healthy human individuals. Study-wide results and caveats: Only blood was sampled, and tissue TCR repertoires likely differ from blood ones.

There are 15 residues in the CDR3. Germline V gives CDR1 MGHRA, CDR2 YSYEKL. Trimming cost V 4 bases and J 6 bases, with 15 bases left between them. Regarding this clone: Its antigen is currently unknown.

The naive CD8 subset, CD45RO-negative cells positively selected for CCR7, excluded terminally differentiated effector memory CD45RA+ cells. The donor cohort consisted entirely of Caucasian adults residing in Nashville, Tennessee. A 200 ng quantity of DNA, some 30,000 T cell genomes, went into the sorted-subset replicate PCRs. The assay was immunoSEQ multiplex PCR, and TCRdb's table has in-frame clones only and misses some. The sample consists of hundreds of thousands of clones, about 92% of them appearing once. V and J are TRBV4-1 and TRBJ1-4; tentatively, D is TRBD1 (6 bases). The sequence came from a man between 25 and 39 years old in good health. Sequenced sample: naive CD8+ T cells sorted from blood. CDR3 DNA sequence: TGCGCCAGCAGCCTCCTTACAGGGTCAGATGAAAAACTGTTTTTT. It specifies CASSLLTGSDEKLFF.